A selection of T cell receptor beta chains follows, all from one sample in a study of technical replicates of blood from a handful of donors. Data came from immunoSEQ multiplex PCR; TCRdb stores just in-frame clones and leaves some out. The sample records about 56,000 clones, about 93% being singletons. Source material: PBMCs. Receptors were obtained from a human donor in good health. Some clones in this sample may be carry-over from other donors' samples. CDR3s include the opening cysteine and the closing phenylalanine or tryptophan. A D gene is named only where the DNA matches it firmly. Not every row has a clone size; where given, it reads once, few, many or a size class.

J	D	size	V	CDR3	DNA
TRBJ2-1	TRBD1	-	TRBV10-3	CAISERTGLAVEQFF	TGTGCCATCAGTGAGCGGACAGGGCTCGCGGTTGAGCAGTTCTTC
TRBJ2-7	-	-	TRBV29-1	CSAATLSYEQYF	TGCAGCGCCGCGACACTCTCCTACGAGCAGTACTTC
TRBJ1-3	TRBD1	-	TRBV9	CASSVDRGQAGNTIYF	TGTGCCAGCAGCGTAGACAGGGGGCAAGCTGGAAACACCATATATTTT
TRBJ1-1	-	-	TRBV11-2	CASSYQLRGTEAFF	TGTGCCAGCAGCTACCAGCTACGGGGCACTGAAGCTTTCTTT
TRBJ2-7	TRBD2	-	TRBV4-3	CASSQEPRGGSGAYEQYF	TGCGCCAGCAGCCAAGAGCCCCGAGGGGGTAGCGGGGCCTACGAGCAGTACTTC
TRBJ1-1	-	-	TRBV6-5	CASSSTGGTAFF	TGTGCCAGCAGTTCGACGGGGGGGACAGCTTTCTTT
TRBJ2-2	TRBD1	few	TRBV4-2	CASSQEGDRVTGELFF	TGTGCCAGCAGCCAAGAAGGGGACAGGGTGACCGGGGAGCTGTTTTTT
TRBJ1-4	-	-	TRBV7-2	CASSPGGATNEKLFF	TGTGCCAGCAGCCCCGGGGGGGCAACTAATGAAAAACTGTTTTTT
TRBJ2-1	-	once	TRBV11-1	CASSLRSSNEQFF	TGTGCCAGCAGCCTAAGGAGTTCCAATGAGCAGTTCTTC
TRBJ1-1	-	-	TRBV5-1	CASSTQGGVTEAFF	TGCGCCAGCAGCACACAGGGTGGGGTCACTGAAGCTTTCTTT
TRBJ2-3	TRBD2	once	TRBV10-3	CAISGGGGGTDTQYF	TGTGCCATCAGTGGCGGGGGAGGGGGCACAGATACGCAGTATTTT
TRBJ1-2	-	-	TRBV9	CASNVGANYGYTF	TGTGCCAGCAACGTAGGAGCTAACTATGGCTACACCTTC
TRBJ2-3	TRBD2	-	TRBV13	CASTPGLAGDTQYF	TGTGCCAGCACCCCCGGACTAGCGGGAGATACGCAGTATTTT
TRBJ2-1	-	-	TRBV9	CASSVRLVSNEQFF	TGTGCCAGCAGCGTGAGACTAGTAAGCAATGAGCAGTTCTTC
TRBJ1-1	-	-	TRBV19	CASSITGGGLGTEAFF	TGTGCCAGTAGTATTACCGGCGGGGGGCTCGGGACTGAAGCTTTCTTT
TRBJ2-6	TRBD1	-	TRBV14	CASSLAGTGVSGANVLTF	TGTGCCAGCAGTCTAGCCGGGACAGGGGTCTCTGGGGCCAACGTCCTGACTTTC
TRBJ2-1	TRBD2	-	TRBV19	CASSALAGGGDEQFF	TGTGCCAGTAGTGCGCTAGCGGGAGGGGGAGATGAGCAGTTCTTC
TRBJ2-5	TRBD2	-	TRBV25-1	CASSERLAGGRETQYF	TGTGCCAGCAGTGAGAGACTAGCGGGGGGCCGGGAGACCCAGTACTTC